Below, one T cell receptor beta chain is given with its context. Germline CDR1 is MDHEN and CDR2 is SYDVKM. Trimming at V came to 3 bases and at J to 5 bases, leaving 5 bases not matched to a gene. The CDR3 runs to 15 residues. The sample comes from a study of blood T cell repertoires in COVID-19. Overall study: From the United States, Italy and Spain came samples of acute and convalescent COVID-19.

Sequencing was performed with immunoSEQ multiplex PCR; in TCRdb, only in-frame clones are kept and a portion is missing. The table lists around 280,000 clones, around nine tenths of them singletons, with 11% in the top ten. Sample: peripheral blood. This chain uses TRBV28 with TRBJ1-2; TRBD1 matches at 11 bases. The origin of this receptor is a young woman with COVID-19, enrolled during active disease. The CDR3 reads CASSFGQGAVYGYTF. CDR3 DNA: TGTGCCAGCAGTTTTGGACAGGGGGCGGTGTATGGCTACACCTTC.